The clone carrying this T cell receptor beta chain appeared a single time. Antigen specificity is unknown. This CDR3 is built from 13 residues. V shed 6 bases, J shed 4 bases, and the junction held 6 bases outside the gene matches. Germline V CDR1 and CDR2: SGHVS, FQNEAQ. TCRdb's copy holds only in-frame clones and misses some; the assay was immunoSEQ multiplex PCR. The table shows some 200,000 clones, with approximately 90% occurring only once. This sample was taken from a study of T cell responses to AZD1222 COVID-19 vaccine. Notes on the study in general: In a largely white British group with more females than males, clonal diversity was possibly underestimated. CD4 TCRs linked to vaccination spanned spike, dominating at 160-218 and 743-854.

The chain links TRBV7-8 to TRBJ2-7, with TRBD2 identical over 7 bases. Sequencing was performed on peripheral blood, taken 28 days after the second AZD1222 dose. This clonotype was obtained from an adult who received the AZD1222 COVID-19 vaccine. The CDR3 bases are TGTGCCAGCAGTGTCGGGGGGTGGTACGAGCAGTACTTC. Translating gives CASSVGGWYEQYF.